This is a list of T cell receptor beta chains from one sample in a study of immune evolution from preneoplasia to lung adenocarcinoma. TCRdb's table, derived via immunoSEQ multiplex PCR, lists solely in-frame clones and lacks some. The table lists some 5,100 clones, roughly two thirds of them singletons. Sequencing input: FFPE adjacent normal lung tissue. The receptors were gathered from a person older than 75 with lung adenocarcinoma. The CDR3 runs from the conserved cysteine through the conserved F or W. D genes are given only for firm matches. Clone size is given for some rows only: seen once, a few or many times, or a class if the clone is expanded.

d_gene: .
abundance: .
j_gene: TRBJ1-2
len: 12
v_gene: TRBV28
CDR3aa: CASSPPDGGYTF
CDR3nt: TGTGCCAGCAGTCCCCCGGATGGGGGCTACACCTTC

d_gene: .
abundance: .
j_gene: TRBJ2-2
len: 15
v_gene: TRBV4-1
CDR3aa: CASSQGTEYTGELFF
CDR3nt: TGCGCCAGCAGCCAAGGGACAGAATACACCGGGGAGCTGTTTTTT

d_gene: TRBD1
abundance: .
j_gene: TRBJ1-1
len: 14
v_gene: TRBV7-2
CDR3aa: CASSSHPQGALSFF
CDR3nt: TGTGCCAGCAGCTCCCACCCACAGGGGGCGTTATCTTTCTTT

d_gene: .
abundance: .
j_gene: TRBJ1-5
len: 13
v_gene: TRBV2
CDR3aa: CASSKGLGQPQHF
CDR3nt: TGTGCCAGCAGTAAGGGTCTGGGACAGCCCCAGCATTTT

d_gene: .
abundance: few
j_gene: TRBJ2-3
len: 15
v_gene: TRBV7-2
CDR3aa: CASSLSGVSTDTQYF
CDR3nt: TGTGCCAGCAGCTTATCCGGGGTGAGCACAGATACGCAGTATTTT

d_gene: .
abundance: few
j_gene: TRBJ2-5
len: 14
v_gene: TRBV6-5
CDR3aa: CASSYQAAGETQYF
CDR3nt: TGTGCCAGCAGTTATCAAGCCGCCGGGGAGACCCAGTACTTC

d_gene: TRBD2
abundance: .
j_gene: TRBJ2-1
len: 17
v_gene: TRBV7-9
CDR3aa: CASSSGGASGVYNEQFF
CDR3nt: TGTGCCAGCAGTTCGGGCGGGGCTAGCGGGGTCTACAATGAGCAGTTCTTC

d_gene: .
abundance: .
j_gene: TRBJ2-7
len: 13
v_gene: TRBV15
CDR3aa: CATSTGASYEQYF
CDR3nt: TGTGCCACCAGCACAGGGGCCTCCTACGAGCAGTACTTC

d_gene: TRBD1
abundance: .
j_gene: TRBJ2-7
len: 16
v_gene: TRBV7-9
CDR3aa: CASSSPGTGGTYEQYF
CDR3nt: TGTGCCAGCAGCTCTCCCGGGACAGGGGGCACCTACGAGCAGTACTTC

d_gene: .
abundance: .
j_gene: TRBJ1-1
len: 13
v_gene: TRBV11-2
CDR3aa: CASSFDPEAEAFF
CDR3nt: TGTGCCAGCAGCTTCGACCCGGAGGCTGAAGCTTTCTTT

d_gene: .
abundance: .
j_gene: TRBJ1-2
len: 14
v_gene: TRBV5-1
CDR3aa: CASSLAVGAGGYTF
CDR3nt: TGCGCCAGCAGCTTGGCCGTAGGGGCTGGGGGCTACACCTTC

d_gene: .
abundance: .
j_gene: TRBJ1-1
len: 15
v_gene: TRBV4-2
CDR3aa: CASSQAPGVLGEAFF
CDR3nt: TGTGCCAGCAGCCAAGCCCCAGGGGTATTAGGTGAAGCTTTCTTT

d_gene: TRBD1
abundance: .
j_gene: TRBJ1-4
len: 14
v_gene: TRBV18
CDR3aa: CASSPRGPDEKLFF
CDR3nt: TGTGCCAGCTCACCGAGGGGGCCGGATGAAAAACTGTTTTTT

d_gene: .
abundance: once
j_gene: TRBJ1-5
len: 15
v_gene: TRBV19
CDR3aa: CATSGTYFSNQPQHF
CDR3nt: TGTGCCACCTCCGGGACATACTTTAGCAATCAGCCCCAGCATTTT

d_gene: TRBD1
abundance: .
j_gene: TRBJ1-1
len: 15
v_gene: TRBV5-1
CDR3aa: CASSPGDRVNTEAFF
CDR3nt: TGCGCCAGCAGCCCCGGGGACAGGGTGAACACTGAAGCTTTCTTT

d_gene: TRBD2
abundance: few
j_gene: TRBJ2-5
len: 15
v_gene: TRBV5-8
CDR3aa: CASSLQRGGKETQYF
CDR3nt: TGTGCCAGCAGCTTGCAGCGGGGGGGTAAAGAGACCCAGTACTTC

d_gene: .
abundance: .
j_gene: TRBJ2-5
len: 13
v_gene: TRBV7-2
CDR3aa: CASSLSVLETQYF
CDR3nt: TGTGCCAGCAGCCTGTCGGTATTGGAGACCCAGTACTTC

d_gene: TRBD1
abundance: .
j_gene: TRBJ1-1
len: 18
v_gene: TRBV18
CDR3aa: CASSQMTGGAGSDTEAFF
CDR3nt: TGTGCCAGCTCACAGATGACAGGGGGCGCGGGTTCGGACACTGAAGCTTTCTTT

d_gene: TRBD1
abundance: .
j_gene: TRBJ1-2
len: 15
v_gene: TRBV2
CDR3aa: CASSLRTGLNYGYTF
CDR3nt: TGTGCCAGCAGTCTACGGACAGGGCTAAACTATGGCTACACCTTC

d_gene: .
abundance: .
j_gene: TRBJ2-7
len: 13
v_gene: TRBV5-4
CDR3aa: CASSLTGDYEQYF
CDR3nt: TGTGCCAGCAGCTTAACAGGTGACTACGAGCAGTACTTC

d_gene: .
abundance: .
j_gene: TRBJ1-1
len: 12
v_gene: TRBV7-9
CDR3aa: CASSFTDTGAFF
CDR3nt: TGTGCCAGCAGCTTCACGGACACGGGAGCTTTCTTT

d_gene: TRBD1
abundance: .
j_gene: TRBJ2-6
len: 18
v_gene: TRBV27
CDR3aa: CASSPSTGGPSGANVLTF
CDR3nt: TGTGCCAGCAGTCCATCGACAGGGGGTCCTTCTGGGGCCAACGTCCTGACTTTC

d_gene: .
abundance: .
j_gene: TRBJ1-5
len: 15
v_gene: TRBV28
CDR3aa: CASSLDRPPSSPQHF
CDR3nt: TGTGCCAGCAGTCTGGACCGACCACCGAGTAGCCCCCAGCATTTT

d_gene: .
abundance: .
j_gene: TRBJ1-2
len: 11
v_gene: TRBV11-3
CDR3aa: CASSLGRRYTF
CDR3nt: TGTGCCAGCAGCTTAGGCCGTCGCTACACCTTC

d_gene: .
abundance: .
j_gene: TRBJ2-3
len: 14
v_gene: TRBV10-1
CDR3aa: CASSEGHRTDTQYF
CDR3nt: TGCGCCAGCAGTGAAGGACACCGCACAGATACGCAGTATTTT

d_gene: .
abundance: .
j_gene: TRBJ2-1
len: 13
v_gene: TRBV7-2
CDR3aa: CASSLGGPNEQFF
CDR3nt: TGTGCCAGCAGCCTCGGGGGGCCCAATGAGCAGTTCTTC

d_gene: .
abundance: .
j_gene: TRBJ1-5
len: 13
v_gene: TRBV30
CDR3aa: CAWAGQYNQPQHF
CDR3nt: TGTGCCTGGGCCGGACAGTACAATCAGCCCCAGCATTTT

d_gene: TRBD1
abundance: .
j_gene: TRBJ1-6
len: 16
v_gene: TRBV4-2
CDR3aa: CASSQEPGQGFSPLHF
CDR3nt: TGTGCCAGCAGCCAAGAACCGGGACAGGGTTTCTCTCCCCTCCACTTT

d_gene: .
abundance: .
j_gene: TRBJ2-7
len: 15
v_gene: TRBV18
CDR3aa: CASSPQGGRNYEQYF
CDR3nt: TGTGCCAGCTCACCGCAGGGGGGGCGGAACTACGAGCAGTACTTC

d_gene: TRBD1
abundance: .
j_gene: TRBJ1-2
len: 14
v_gene: TRBV6-5
CDR3aa: CASSPWDSNYGYTF
CDR3nt: TGTGCCAGCAGTCCCTGGGACAGCAACTATGGCTACACCTTC

d_gene: TRBD1
abundance: .
j_gene: TRBJ1-2
len: 17
v_gene: TRBV4-2
CDR3aa: CASSQEPQGAYLDGYTF
CDR3nt: TGTGCCAGCAGCCAAGAACCCCAGGGGGCGTACCTCGATGGCTACACCTTC

d_gene: .
abundance: .
j_gene: TRBJ2-2
len: 16
v_gene: TRBV4-3
CDR3aa: CASSQDVYADGGELFF
CDR3nt: TGCGCCAGCAGCCAAGATGTTTACGCCGATGGCGGGGAGCTGTTTTTT

d_gene: .
abundance: .
j_gene: TRBJ1-3
len: 15
v_gene: TRBV5-1
CDR3aa: CASQPGHSSGNTIYF
CDR3nt: TGCGCCAGCCAACCGGGACATAGCTCTGGAAACACCATATATTTT

d_gene: .
abundance: .
j_gene: TRBJ2-1
len: 12
v_gene: TRBV11-1
CDR3aa: CASSFSYNEQFF
CDR3nt: TGTGCCAGCAGTTTCTCCTACAATGAGCAGTTCTTC

d_gene: .
abundance: few
j_gene: TRBJ2-1
len: 16
v_gene: TRBV4-1
CDR3aa: CASSPRYASVYNEQFF
CDR3nt: TGCGCCAGCAGCCCAAGATATGCCAGTGTCTACAATGAGCAGTTCTTC

d_gene: TRBD1
abundance: .
j_gene: TRBJ2-1
len: 13
v_gene: TRBV11-2
CDR3aa: CASSLQGAHEQFF
CDR3nt: TGTGCCAGCAGCTTACAGGGGGCGCATGAGCAGTTCTTC

d_gene: .
abundance: .
j_gene: TRBJ1-6
len: 13
v_gene: TRBV7-3
CDR3aa: CASSLTGNSPLHF
CDR3nt: TGTGCCAGCAGCTTAACGGGGAATTCACCCCTCCACTTT

d_gene: .
abundance: few
j_gene: TRBJ2-3
len: 14
v_gene: TRBV9
CDR3aa: CASSVGPEGDTQYF
CDR3nt: TGTGCCAGCAGCGTAGGACCGGAGGGGGATACGCAGTATTTT

d_gene: TRBD1
abundance: large
j_gene: TRBJ2-5
len: 14
v_gene: TRBV7-2
CDR3aa: CASSPLGGGETQYF
CDR3nt: TGTGCCAGCAGCCCCCTAGGGGGCGGGGAGACCCAGTACTTC

d_gene: .
abundance: few
j_gene: TRBJ2-1
len: 16
v_gene: TRBV10-3
CDR3aa: CAISDGGPSSYNEQFF
CDR3nt: TGTGCCATCAGTGACGGGGGGCCGAGCTCCTACAATGAGCAGTTCTTC

d_gene: .
abundance: .
j_gene: TRBJ1-6
len: 13
v_gene: TRBV27
CDR3aa: CASRGLINSPLHF
CDR3nt: TGTGCCAGCAGGGGACTGATTAATTCACCCCTCCACTTT

d_gene: TRBD1
abundance: few
j_gene: TRBJ2-1
len: 15
v_gene: TRBV15
CDR3aa: CATSRVRQGAGEQFF
CDR3nt: TGTGCCACCAGCAGAGTCCGTCAGGGGGCGGGTGAGCAGTTCTTC

d_gene: TRBD2
abundance: .
j_gene: TRBJ2-5
len: 17
v_gene: TRBV18
CDR3aa: CASSPPRASGGEGTQYF
CDR3nt: TGTGCCAGCTCACCTCCTCGGGCTAGCGGGGGGGAAGGGACCCAGTACTTC

d_gene: .
abundance: .
j_gene: TRBJ2-1
len: 18
v_gene: TRBV7-6
CDR3aa: CASSLTGTEVTPYNEQFF
CDR3nt: TGTGCCAGCAGCTTGACGGGGACCGAAGTCACCCCCTACAATGAGCAGTTCTTC

d_gene: .
abundance: .
j_gene: TRBJ2-1
len: 14
v_gene: TRBV7-6
CDR3aa: CASSLNSGYNEQFF
CDR3nt: TGTGCCAGCAGCTTAAACAGCGGGTACAATGAGCAGTTCTTC

d_gene: .
abundance: .
j_gene: TRBJ2-7
len: 13
v_gene: TRBV4-1
CDR3aa: CASSQGTEREQYF
CDR3nt: TGCGCCAGCAGCCAAGGGACAGAACGCGAGCAGTACTTC

d_gene: TRBD2
abundance: few
j_gene: TRBJ2-7
len: 16
v_gene: TRBV11-3
CDR3aa: CASSLERGGGDYEQYF
CDR3nt: TGTGCCAGCAGCTTAGAGCGCGGGGGAGGTGACTACGAGCAGTACTTC

d_gene: TRBD2
abundance: once
j_gene: TRBJ2-4
len: 16
v_gene: TRBV2
CDR3aa: CASGTSGGRAKNIQYF
CDR3nt: TGTGCCAGCGGAACTAGCGGGGGGCGAGCCAAAAACATTCAGTACTTC

d_gene: TRBD1
abundance: once
j_gene: TRBJ1-1
len: 14
v_gene: TRBV7-9
CDR3aa: CASSEGQGATEAFF
CDR3nt: TGTGCCAGCAGCGAGGGGCAGGGGGCCACTGAAGCTTTCTTT

d_gene: .
abundance: .
j_gene: TRBJ2-3
len: 13
v_gene: TRBV7-2
CDR3aa: CASSLNLGDTQYF
CDR3nt: TGTGCCAGCAGCCTAAACTTGGGGGATACGCAGTATTTT

d_gene: .
abundance: .
j_gene: TRBJ2-7
len: 14
v_gene: TRBV15
CDR3aa: CATSRDLVRYEQYF
CDR3nt: TGTGCCACCAGCAGAGATCTCGTCCGCTACGAGCAGTACTTC

d_gene: .
abundance: .
j_gene: TRBJ1-1
len: 12
v_gene: TRBV6-5
CDR3aa: CAASGMNTEAFF
CDR3nt: TGTGCCGCTAGTGGAATGAACACTGAAGCTTTCTTT

d_gene: .
abundance: .
j_gene: TRBJ2-3
len: 16
v_gene: TRBV5-1
CDR3aa: CASSPMGGASTDTQYF
CDR3nt: TGCGCCAGCAGCCCGATGGGGGGCGCTAGCACAGATACGCAGTATTTT

d_gene: TRBD1
abundance: .
j_gene: TRBJ1-2
len: 13
v_gene: TRBV27
CDR3aa: CASRPRDSYGYTF
CDR3nt: TGTGCCAGCAGGCCTAGGGACAGCTATGGCTACACCTTC